The 17 T cell receptor beta chains below come from one sample, sequenced in a study of T cell responses to AZD1222 COVID-19 vaccine. Some clones are missing from TCRdb's copy, which holds only in-frame ones; the method was immunoSEQ multiplex PCR. Here the sample spans fewer than 120,000 clones, 80% to 95% being singletons. Specimen: peripheral blood, collected on day 0 of AZD1222 vaccination. The receptor set was obtained from an adult in good health.

The count of this clone is one. The rearrangement uses TRBV5-5 and TRBJ2-5, with 13 bases matching TRBD2. Per germline, CDR1 SGHKS and CDR2 YYEKEE (reference sequence). This CDR3 contains 17 residues. J was trimmed by 3 bases and V by 0 bases; bases with no gene match: 5. CDR3 amino acids: CASSLGGLAGRKETQYF. Here the CDR3 DNA reads TGTGCCAGCAGCTTGGGGGGACTAGCGGGGCGGAAAGAGACCCAGTACTTC.

This clone was detected only once. The gene calls are TRBV6-1 and TRBJ2-3, with D possibly called TRBD1 or TRBD2 (5 bases each). CDR3 length: 17 amino acids. Between the trimmed V and J ends, which lost 2 bases and 9 bases, there was a span of 24 bases. CDR1 and CDR2 (germline): MNHNS, SASEGT. The CDR3 DNA is TGTGCCAGCAGTGAATTCGCCCAGCGGACAAATCCGGGGACGCAGTATTTT. It encodes CASSEFAQRTNPGTQYF.

The chain links TRBV19 to TRBJ1-1, with a tentative D call TRBD1 (5 bases). From germline, CDR1 is LNHDA and CDR2 SQIVND (reference sequence). The CDR3 is made up of 14 amino acids. Between the trimmed V and J ends, which lost 7 bases and 1 base, there was a span of 13 bases. The CDR3 loop is CASIMQGGNTEAFF. The DNA of the CDR3 is TGTGCCAGTATTATGCAGGGTGGGAACACTGAAGCTTTCTTT.

The chain recombines TRBV6-2 or TRBV6-3 with TRBJ1-5; D might be TRBD1 (5 bases). CDR3 size: 15 residues. With 6 bases removed from V and 4 bases from J, the gap between germline ends came to 16 bases. Germline V gene lookup returns CDR1 MNHEY and CDR2 SVGEGT. The CDR3 DNA reads TGTGCCAGCAGCGAATGGGGGGTTGGAAATCAGCCCCAGCATTTT. Translated, it gives CASSEWGVGNQPQHF.

This chain uses TRBV6-1 with TRBJ1-5; D remains unclear. Germline CDR1 and CDR2: MNHNS and SASEGT. Trimming removed 0 bases at V and 4 bases at J, with 7 bases between. The CDR3 has 14 amino acids. This CDR3 reads CASSEAWENQPQHF. As DNA, the CDR3 is TGTGCCAGCAGTGAAGCGTGGGAGAATCAGCCCCAGCATTTT.

V usage is TRBV24-1 and J usage is TRBJ2-5, with no clear D. The V end lost 4 bases, the J end lost 3 bases, and 8 bases lay between the germline ends. CDR3 length equals 13 residues. In germline, CDR1 is KGHDR, CDR2 SFDVKD. CDR3 sequence (DNA): TGTGCCACCAGTGAGTTCAAAAAAGAGACCCAGTACTTC. Translation gives CATSEFKKETQYF.

The chain employs TRBV5-4 and TRBJ1-3; 9 bases line up with TRBD1. The trim removed 6 bases at V and 4 bases at J, leaving 8 bases unmatched. The CDR3 length is 15 residues. In germline, CDR1 is SGHNT, CDR2 YYREEE (reference sequence). CDR3: CASTTGGVGGNTIYF. The CDR3 DNA follows: TGTGCCAGCACCACAGGGGGCGTGGGAGGAAACACCATATATTTT. The full variable domain, its missing parts supplied by reference TRBV5-4 and TRBJ1-3, is ETGVTQSPTHLIKTRGQQVTLRCSSQSGHNTVSWYQQALGQGPQFIFQYYREEENGRGNFPPRFSGLQFPNYSSELNVNALELDDSALYLCASTTGGVGGNTIYFGEGSWLTVV.

V gene TRBV10-2 combines with J gene TRBJ2-7; D uncertain. The CDR3 loop spans 14 amino acids. Germline V gene lookup returns CDR1 WSHSY and CDR2 SAAADI. With 2 bases removed from V and 7 bases from J, the gap between germline ends came to 15 bases. The CDR3 reads CASSEQHRQGEQYF. The CDR3 nucleotides are TGCGCCAGCAGTGAGCAACACCGACAAGGAGAGCAGTACTTC.

V and J are TRBV6-4 and TRBJ1-4; D unresolved. Trimming shortened V by 2 bases and J by 4 bases, and 20 bases separated the two germline ends. From germline, CDR1 is MRHNA and CDR2 SNTAGT. The CDR3 consists of 18 residues. CDR3 coding DNA: TGTGCCAGCAGTGACCCAGGTCTCAGTGGTTTCTGTAATGAAAAACTGTTTTTT. This encodes CASSDPGLSGFCNEKLFF.

The rearrangement uses TRBV11-2 and TRBJ2-1; 8 bases agree with TRBD1. V lost 5 bases, J lost 0 bases, and 3 bases stayed unmatched. This CDR3 contains 15 residues. Germline V CDR1 and CDR2: SGHAT, FQNNGV. The CDR3 coding sequence is TGTGCCAGCAGCCTCACAGGGGGCTCCTACAATGAGCAGTTCTTC. It encodes CASSLTGGSYNEQFF.

This chain joins TRBV6-2 or TRBV6-3 and TRBJ2-5, with D tentatively TRBD2 (5 bases). The CDR3 spans 14 residues. With 4 bases removed from V and 6 bases from J, the gap between germline ends came to 15 bases. Germline V gene lookup returns CDR1 MNHEY and CDR2 SVGEGT. The CDR3 nucleotides are TGTGCCAGCAGTTCTCACGGAGAGGGAAAGACCCAGTACTTC. It translates to CASSSHGEGKTQYF.

About this clone: The sample carries other DNA sequences with the same CDR3. V gene TRBV11-2 combines with J gene TRBJ1-5; TRBD1 might be the D (6 bases). The V end lost 5 bases, the J end lost 0 bases, and 11 bases lay between the germline ends. Germline V gives CDR1 SGHAT, CDR2 FQNNGV. The CDR3 totals 15 residues. Here the CDR3 DNA reads TGTGCCAGCAGCCTGACAGGTTATAGCAATCAGCCCCAGCATTTT. Its translation is CASSLTGYSNQPQHF.

The genes are TRBV6-5 and TRBJ1-2, with a tentative D call TRBD1 (5 bases). The CDR3 consists of 15 residues. V was pared by 0 bases and J by 8 bases, with 16 bases between. Germline V lookup: CDR1 MNHEY, CDR2 SVGAGI. CDR3 loop: CASSYSVFGGSGYTF. The CDR3 DNA is TGTGCCAGCAGTTACTCTGTCTTCGGGGGTAGCGGCTACACCTTC.

The genes are TRBV6-5 and TRBJ1-5; 8 positions agree with TRBD1. Per the germline V gene, CDR1 is MNHEY and CDR2 is SVGAGI. The CDR3 spans 15 residues. The trim removed 6 bases at V and 4 bases at J, leaving 8 bases unmatched. DNA of the CDR3: TGTGCCAGCAGCTTAGGACAGGGTGGGAATCAGCCCCAGCATTTT. Translating it yields CASSLGQGGNQPQHF.

The chain uses TRBV15 and TRBJ1-5, with 8 positions matching TRBD1. V gave up 3 bases and J gave up 3 bases; unmatched junction bases: 4. Germline loops: CDR1 LNHNV, CDR2 YYDKDF (reference sequence). CDR3 length equals 15 residues. The CDR3 sequence is CATSRYRGNNQPQHF. DNA of the CDR3: TGTGCCACCAGCAGGTACAGGGGGAACAATCAGCCCCAGCATTTT.

V usage is TRBV30 and J usage is TRBJ1-1; D perhaps matches TRBD1 (6 bases). Germline V CDR1 and CDR2: GTSNPN, SVGIG (reference sequence). The V and J ends lost 3 bases and 1 base respectively, with 9 bases between them. This CDR3 is built from 13 residues. This CDR3 is CAWRQGPNTEAFF. CDR3 coding DNA: TGTGCCTGGAGACAGGGCCCGAACACTGAAGCTTTCTTT.

The chain employs TRBV7-9 and TRBJ1-1; D is ambiguous. V was shortened by 5 bases and J by 5 bases, with 6 bases between the two germline ends. Germline V gene sequence: CDR1 SEHNR, CDR2 FQNEAQ (reference sequence). The CDR3 loop spans 11 amino acids. In DNA form, the CDR3 reads TGTGCCAGCAGCCCGCAGACTGAAGCTTTCTTT. Protein sequence: CASSPQTEAFF.